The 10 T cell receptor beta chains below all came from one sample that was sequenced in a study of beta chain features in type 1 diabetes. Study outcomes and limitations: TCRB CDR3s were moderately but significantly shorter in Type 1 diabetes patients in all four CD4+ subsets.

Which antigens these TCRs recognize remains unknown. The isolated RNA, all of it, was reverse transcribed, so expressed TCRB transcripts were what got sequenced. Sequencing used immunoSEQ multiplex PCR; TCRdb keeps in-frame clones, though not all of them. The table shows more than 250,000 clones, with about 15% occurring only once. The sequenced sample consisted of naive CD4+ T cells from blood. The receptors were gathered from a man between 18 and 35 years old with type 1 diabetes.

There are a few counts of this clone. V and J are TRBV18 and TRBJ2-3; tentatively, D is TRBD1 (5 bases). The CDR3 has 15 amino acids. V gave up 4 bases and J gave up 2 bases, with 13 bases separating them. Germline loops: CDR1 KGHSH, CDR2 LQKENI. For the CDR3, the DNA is TGTGCCAGCTCACTACTCCTAGGGGACACAGATACGCAGTATTTT. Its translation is CASSLLLGDTDTQYF.

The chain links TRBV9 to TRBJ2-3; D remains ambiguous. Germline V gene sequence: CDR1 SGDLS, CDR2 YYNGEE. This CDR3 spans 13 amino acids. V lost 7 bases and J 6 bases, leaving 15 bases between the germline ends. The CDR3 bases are TGTGCCAGCGGAGAGGCGCCTTGGGATACGCAGTATTTT. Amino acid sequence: CASGEAPWDTQYF.

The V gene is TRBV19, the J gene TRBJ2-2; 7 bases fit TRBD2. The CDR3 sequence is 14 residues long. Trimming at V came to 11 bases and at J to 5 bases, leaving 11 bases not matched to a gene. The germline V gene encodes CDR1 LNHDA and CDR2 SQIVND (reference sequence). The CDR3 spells CAVRGVGRTGELFF. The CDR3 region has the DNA TGTGCCGTCCGGGGGGTCGGGAGGACCGGGGAGCTGTTTTTT.

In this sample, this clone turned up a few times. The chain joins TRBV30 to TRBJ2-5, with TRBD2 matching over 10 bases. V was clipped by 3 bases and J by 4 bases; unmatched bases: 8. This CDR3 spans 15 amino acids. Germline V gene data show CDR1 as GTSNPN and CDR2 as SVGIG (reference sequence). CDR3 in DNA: TGTGCCTGGAGCCTCAGACTAGCGGGTCTAGAGACCCAGTACTTC. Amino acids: CAWSLRLAGLETQYF.

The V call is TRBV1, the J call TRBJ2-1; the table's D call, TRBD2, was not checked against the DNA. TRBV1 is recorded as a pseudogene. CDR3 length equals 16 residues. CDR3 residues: CTSRKSGGAGYNEQFF. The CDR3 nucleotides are TGCACCAGCAGAAAAAGCGGGGGGGCGGGGTACAATGAGCAGTTCTTC.

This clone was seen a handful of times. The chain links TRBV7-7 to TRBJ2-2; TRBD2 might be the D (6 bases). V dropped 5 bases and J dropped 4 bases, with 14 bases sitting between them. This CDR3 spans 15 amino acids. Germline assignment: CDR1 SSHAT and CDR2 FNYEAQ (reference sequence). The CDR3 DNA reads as TGTGCCAGCAGCCAGGAGGCAGCGGGCACCGGGGAGCTGTTTTTT. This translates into CASSQEAAGTGELFF.

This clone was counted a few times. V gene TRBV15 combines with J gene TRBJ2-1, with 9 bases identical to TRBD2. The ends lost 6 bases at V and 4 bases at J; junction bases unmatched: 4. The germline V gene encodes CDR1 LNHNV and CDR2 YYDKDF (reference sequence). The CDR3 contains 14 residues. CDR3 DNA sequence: TGTGCCACCAGGCTGACTAGCGGTTACAATGAGCAGTTCTTC. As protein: CATRLTSGYNEQFF.

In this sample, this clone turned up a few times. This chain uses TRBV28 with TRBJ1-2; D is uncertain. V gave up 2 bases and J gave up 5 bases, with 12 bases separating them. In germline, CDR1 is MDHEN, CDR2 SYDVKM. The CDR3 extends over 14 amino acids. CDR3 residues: CASSLGGTIYGYTF. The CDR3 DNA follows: TGTGCCAGCAGTTTAGGAGGCACGATATATGGCTACACCTTC.

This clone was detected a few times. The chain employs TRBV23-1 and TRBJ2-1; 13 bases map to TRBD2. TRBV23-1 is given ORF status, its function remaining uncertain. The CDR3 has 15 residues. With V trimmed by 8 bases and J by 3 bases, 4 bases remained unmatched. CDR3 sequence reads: CASFGTSGVYNEQFF. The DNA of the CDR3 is TGCGCCAGCTTCGGGACTAGCGGGGTCTACAATGAGCAGTTCTTC.

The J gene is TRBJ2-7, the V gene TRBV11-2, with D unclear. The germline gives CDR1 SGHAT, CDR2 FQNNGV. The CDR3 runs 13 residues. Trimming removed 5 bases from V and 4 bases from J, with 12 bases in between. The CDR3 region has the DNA TGTGCCAGCAGCCACACCCCCGGGTACGAGCAGTACTTC. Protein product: CASSHTPGYEQYF.